A selection of T cell receptor beta chains follows, all from one sample in a study of monozygotic twins with inflammatory bowel disease. Following a re-call of the 5' RACE reads, TCRdb has one entry per CDR3 protein and lacks DNA. Its table records nearly 450,000 distinct CDR3 sequences. The sequencing sample was made of blood. The source of these receptors is a human donor with ulcerative colitis or Crohn's disease, or a healthy co-twin of an affected twin (not recorded which). The CDR3 runs from the conserved cysteine through the conserved F or W.

V gene	J gene	CDR3 protein
TRBV7-6	TRBJ2-5	CASSLGPLGAGQETQYF
TRBV28	TRBJ2-7	CASKSGGSSHEQYF
TRBV5-1	TRBJ2-7	CASSLALGSATYEQYF
TRBV5-1	TRBJ2-5	CASSLASATMQETQYF
TRBV12-3/TRBV12-4	TRBJ2-1	CASSWVSSGNNEQFF
TRBV7-9	TRBJ1-1	CASSSTGSAEAFF
TRBV6-1	TRBJ1-2	CASAKSPQGTNYGYTF
TRBV7-2	TRBJ1-2	CASSTAKYGYTF
TRBV20-1	TRBJ2-1	CSCGLAGGNEQFF
TRBV28	TRBJ1-5	CASTLRGLGQPQHF
TRBV12-3/TRBV12-4	TRBJ2-3	CASSPTPLRGSDTQYF
TRBV5-6	TRBJ2-5	CASHSLAKQETQYF
TRBV18	TRBJ2-1	CASRRPMVQSHNEQFF
TRBV29-1	TRBJ2-5	CSVRDRDGETQYF
TRBV7-8	TRBJ2-3	CASERLAGGPTNTDTQYF
TRBV7-9	TRBJ2-7	CASSPLGGHYEQYF
TRBV19	TRBJ2-7	CASSIGLTGRSYEQYF
TRBV12-3/TRBV12-4	TRBJ2-1	CASSFGTGGPFF
TRBV20-1	TRBJ1-5	CSASQTDSNQPQHF
TRBV19	TRBJ2-3	CASSPRGDRYTDTQYF